These 20 T cell receptor beta chains were sequenced from one sample in a study of T cell repertoires in cytomegalovirus infection. TCRdb reanalysed the reads using MiXCR and keeps one entry per CDR3 protein. The data contain under 850,000 distinct CDR3 sequences, about 30% of them singletons. Their cognate antigens are unknown. The material sequenced was cultured PBMCs, taken from culture after CMV antigen stimulation. The receptors shown here come from a human donor in good health (CMV status not recorded). Some clones in this sample may be carry-over from other donors' samples.

This clonotype was detected a few times. The rearrangement uses TRBV2 and TRBJ1-6; 9 bases are shared with TRBD1. Germline V lookup: CDR1 SNHLY, CDR2 FYNNEI. Trimming cost V 7 bases and J 5 bases; bases outside gene matches: 6. CDR3 length equals 15 residues. For the CDR3, the DNA is TGTGCCAGCAACCACAGGGGGCCTAATAATTCACCCCTCCACTTT. Its protein is CASNHRGPNNSPLHF.

This chain's CDR3 is CASSWRTNSYNEQFF. The DNA of the CDR3 is TGTGCCAGCAGCTGGAGGACGAACTCCTACAATGAGCAGTTCTTC. This sequence joins TRBV5-4 and TRBJ2-1, with a possible D match to TRBD2 (5 bases). V lost 3 bases and J lost 0, with 10 bases in between. Germline V gene sequence: CDR1 SGHNT, CDR2 YYREEE (reference sequence). The CDR3 loop spans 15 amino acids.

The chain has TRBV20-1 and TRBJ1-2; no definite D call. The V and J ends lost 2 bases and 0 bases respectively, with 7 bases between them. This CDR3 has 13 residues. In germline, CDR1 is DFQATT, CDR2 SNEGSKA (reference sequence). CDR3 nucleotide sequence: TGCAGTGCTAGACTTACGTCTAACTATGGCTACACCTTC. Translation: CSARLTSNYGYTF.

This sequence joins TRBV19 and TRBJ2-5; weak D call: TRBD1 (5 bases). CDR1 is LNHDA, CDR2 SQIVND, per germline (reference sequence). Trimming took off 5 bases at V and 4 bases at J, with 14 bases between the two ends. There are 14 residues in the CDR3. The CDR3 region has the DNA TGTGCCAGTAGTCACAGGTTATGGGGAGAGACCCAGTACTTC. Protein: CASSHRLWGETQYF.

A word on this clonotype: A read error may produce the germline difference seen at one junction end. This rearrangement joins TRBV11-2 to TRBJ2-1; D may be TRBD2 (6 bases). The V gene's germline CDR1 is SGHAT and CDR2 FQNNGV. The CDR3 extends over 14 amino acids. Here the CDR3 reads CAGSGWATPNEQFF. CDR3 nucleotides: TGTGCCGGCAGCGGGTGGGCTACACCCAATGAGCAGTTCTTC.

This clonotype occurred a few times. This chain uses TRBV10-3 with TRBJ2-1; D unclear. The germline V gene encodes CDR1 ENHRY and CDR2 SYGVKD. This CDR3 contains 13 residues. The ends were cut back, 10 bases at V and 5 bases at J, with 15 bases in the middle. The CDR3 DNA is TGTGCCAGTACGCGACATGGGGACAATGAGCAGTTCTTC. It specifies CASTRHGDNEQFF.

The chain links TRBV7-2 to TRBJ1-2, with 10 bases fitting TRBD1. The CDR3 is 17 amino acids. Germline CDR1 and CDR2: SGHTA and FQGNSA. V gave up 1 base and J gave up 0 bases; unmatched junction bases: 5. The CDR3 nucleotides read TGTGCCAGCAGCTTAGGCGTTGGGACAGGGGCTAACTATGGCTACACCTTC. The encoded protein is CASSLGVGTGANYGYTF. Variable domain in full (rest from reference TRBV7-2 and TRBJ1-2): GAGVSQSPSNKVTEKGKDVELRCDPISGHTALYWYRQSLGQGLEFLIYFQGNSAPDKSGLPSDRFSAERTGGSVSTLTIQRTQQEDSAVYLCASSLGVGTGANYGYTFGSGTRLTVV.

V and J are TRBV12-3 or TRBV12-4 and TRBJ1-2; D is undetermined. The V and J ends lost 3 bases and 6 bases respectively, with 11 bases between them. The CDR3 spans 13 residues. The CDR3 DNA follows: TGTGCCAGCAGTTTCGCGGGGTTGGATGGCTACACCTTC. This sequence encodes CASSFAGLDGYTF.

The rearrangement uses TRBV19 and TRBJ1-2, with a weak D call TRBD1 (5 bases). CDR1 and CDR2 (germline): LNHDA, SQIVND (reference sequence). Trimming shortened V by 1 base and J by 2 bases, and 11 bases separated the two germline ends. There are 15 residues in the CDR3. CDR3: CASSIGPGKNYGYTF. CDR3 bases: TGTGCCAGTAGTATAGGGCCAGGGAAGAACTATGGCTACACCTTC.

The rearrangement uses TRBV6-1 and TRBJ2-7; the D gene is possibly TRBD1 (6 bases). The V gene lost 1 base and the J gene lost 4 bases, with 11 bases spanning the gap. CDR1 MNHNS and CDR2 SASEGT come from the germline V gene. This CDR3 has 14 residues. CDR3 sequence reads: CASSEERGWYEQYF. The CDR3 DNA reads as TGTGCCAGCAGTGAAGAAAGGGGGTGGTACGAGCAGTACTTC.

This chain joins TRBV12-3 or TRBV12-4 and TRBJ2-5; D is unresolved. This CDR3 spans 13 amino acids. V was pared by 6 bases and J by 4 bases, with 12 bases between. CDR3 amino acids: CASSPIGPETQYF. Here the CDR3 DNA reads TGTGCCAGCAGCCCTATCGGCCCAGAGACCCAGTACTTC.

The gene calls are TRBV27 and TRBJ2-3; D is uncertain. This CDR3 has 12 amino acids. Trimming cost V 6 bases and J 6 bases, with 10 bases left between them. The germline V gene encodes CDR1 MNHEY and CDR2 SMNVEV (reference sequence). The CDR3 region is CASRDWTDTQYF. The CDR3 bases are TGTGCCAGCAGGGATTGGACGGATACGCAGTATTTT.

This clonotype came up a few times. The genes are TRBV15 and TRBJ1-4; the match to TRBD1 covers 9 bases. V trimming: 3 bases; J trimming: 3 bases; junction bases outside the gene matches: 14. Germline V lookup: CDR1 LNHNV, CDR2 YYDKDF (reference sequence). The CDR3 covers 19 residues. The CDR3 bases are TGTGCCACCAGCAGCGGTCCCGGGACAGGGACAGGATCTAATGAAAAACTGTTTTTT. It codes for CATSSGPGTGTGSNEKLFF.

The chain joins TRBV12-3 or TRBV12-4 to TRBJ1-6; TRBD1 might be the D (5 bases). This CDR3 is 11 amino acids long. Trimming removed 8 bases at V and 14 bases at J, with 13 bases between. The CDR3 reads CASGLRGALHF. CDR3 in DNA: TGTGCCAGCGGGTTGCGGGGGGCCCTCCACTTT.

This clonotype was observed a few times. The chain joins TRBV6-2 or TRBV6-3 to TRBJ2-1; 8 nucleotides line up with TRBD2. The germline gives CDR1 MNHEY, CDR2 SVGEGT. The CDR3 sequence is 18 residues long. V gave up 0 bases and J gave up 4 bases; unmatched junction bases: 11. Written as DNA, the CDR3 is TGTGCCAGCAGTTACTCCATCTGGTCGGGAGGGGGATACAATGAGCAGTTCTTC. Residues: CASSYSIWSGGGYNEQFF.

This clonotype showed up many times. The chain has TRBV7-2 and TRBJ2-3, with 8 bases matching TRBD2. V shed 7 bases, J shed 5 bases, and the junction held 11 bases outside the gene matches. The CDR3 has 15 amino acids. Germline CDR1 and CDR2: SGHTA and FQGNSA. CDR3 sequence: CASTGQREYEDTQYF. The DNA for the CDR3 is TGTGCCAGCACGGGCCAGCGGGAGTATGAAGATACGCAGTATTTT. The full variable domain, completed using reference TRBV7-2 and TRBJ2-3, is GAGVSQSPSNKVTEKGKDVELRCDPISGHTALYWYRQSLGQGLEFLIYFQGNSAPDKSGLPSDRFSAERTGGSVSTLTIQRTQQEDSAVYLCASTGQREYEDTQYFGPGTRLTVL.

This clonotype occurred many times. The V call is TRBV7-2, the J call TRBJ1-2; D might be TRBD1 (6 bases). V dropped 1 base and J dropped 2 bases, with 11 bases sitting between them. Germline values: CDR1 SGHTA, CDR2 FQGNSA. The length of the CDR3 is 15 residues. The CDR3 is CASSLVTGTNYGYTF. The CDR3 DNA is TGTGCCAGCAGCTTAGTTACAGGGACCAACTATGGCTACACCTTC. Using reference TRBV7-2 and TRBJ1-2 for the parts outside the CDR3, the full variable domain is GAGVSQSPSNKVTEKGKDVELRCDPISGHTALYWYRQSLGQGLEFLIYFQGNSAPDKSGLPSDRFSAERTGGSVSTLTIQRTQQEDSAVYLCASSLVTGTNYGYTFGSGTRLTVV.

This rearrangement joins TRBV7-2 to TRBJ2-7, with TRBD2 matching 11 bases. There are 21 residues in the CDR3. Germline V CDR1 and CDR2: SGHTA, FQGNSA. V lost 4 bases and J lost 7; bases outside the gene matches: 27. The CDR3 is CASSSIPPDRLNSGGAEEQYF. In DNA form, the CDR3 reads TGTGCCAGCAGCTCAATCCCCCCGGACAGATTGAATAGCGGGGGGGCTGAGGAGCAGTACTTC. The full variable domain, in which reference TRBV7-2 and TRBJ2-7 provide the parts outside the CDR3, is GAGVSQSPSNKVTEKGKDVELRCDPISGHTALYWYRQSLGQGLEFLIYFQGNSAPDKSGLPSDRFSAERTGGSVSTLTIQRTQQEDSAVYLCASSSIPPDRLNSGGAEEQYFGPGTRLTVT.

The chain is built from TRBV15 and TRBJ2-1, with D hard to call. Germline V CDR1 and CDR2: LNHNV, YYDKDF (reference sequence). V was clipped by 1 base and J by 6 bases, with 10 bases between them. The CDR3 loop spans 14 amino acids. CDR3 sequence (DNA): TGTGCCACCAGCAGAGTCGGTCACCTCAATGAGCAGTTCTTC. This encodes CATSRVGHLNEQFF.

The rearrangement links TRBV4-1 to TRBJ2-5; no clear D gene. The germline CDR1 and CDR2 sequences are MGHRA and YSYEKL. V was pared by 0 bases and J by 7 bases, with 12 bases between. CDR3 length: 14 residues. The CDR3 DNA reads TGCGCCAGCAGCCAAGAGGAACGGTTGCGGACCCAGTACTTC. Its translation: CASSQEERLRTQYF.